This T cell receptor (beta chain) was sequenced for a study of blood T cell repertoires in COVID-19. Germline-derived CDR1 and CDR2 are SNHLY and FYNNEI. The CDR3 has 14 residues. J was trimmed by 4 bases and V by 5 bases; bases with no gene match: 4. Repertoires were generated with immunoSEQ multiplex PCR, while TCRdb's copy carries only in-frame clones and drops some. The sample lists more than 45,000 clones; under 85% were seen once. The TCR sequence derives from a man aged 35 to 55 with acute or convalescent COVID-19. This chain links TRBV2 with TRBJ1-1, with 10 bases fitting TRBD1. Material: peripheral blood. The CDR3 coding sequence is TGTGCCAGCAGTAGACAGGGGGCGCGCACTGAAGCTTTCTTT. Its protein is CASSRQGARTEAFF.